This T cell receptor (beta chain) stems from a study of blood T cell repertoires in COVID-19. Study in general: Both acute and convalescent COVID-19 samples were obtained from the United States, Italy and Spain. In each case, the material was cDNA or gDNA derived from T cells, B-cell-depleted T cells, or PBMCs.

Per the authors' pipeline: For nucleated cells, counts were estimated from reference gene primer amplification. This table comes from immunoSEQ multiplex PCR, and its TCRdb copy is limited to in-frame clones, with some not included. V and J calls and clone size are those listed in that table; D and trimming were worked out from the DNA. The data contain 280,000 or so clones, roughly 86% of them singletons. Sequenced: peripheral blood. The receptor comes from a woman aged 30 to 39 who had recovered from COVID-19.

The CDR3 coding sequence is TGTGCCTGGAGTGTTTGGCGGGGCACTGAAGCTTTCTTT. This encodes CAWSVWRGTEAFF. J is TRBJ1-1 and V is TRBV30; unclear D gene. Trimming shortened V by 0 bases and J by 4 bases, and 9 bases separated the two germline ends. This CDR3 is built from 13 residues. Germline V gene lookup returns CDR1 GTSNPN and CDR2 SVGIG (reference sequence).